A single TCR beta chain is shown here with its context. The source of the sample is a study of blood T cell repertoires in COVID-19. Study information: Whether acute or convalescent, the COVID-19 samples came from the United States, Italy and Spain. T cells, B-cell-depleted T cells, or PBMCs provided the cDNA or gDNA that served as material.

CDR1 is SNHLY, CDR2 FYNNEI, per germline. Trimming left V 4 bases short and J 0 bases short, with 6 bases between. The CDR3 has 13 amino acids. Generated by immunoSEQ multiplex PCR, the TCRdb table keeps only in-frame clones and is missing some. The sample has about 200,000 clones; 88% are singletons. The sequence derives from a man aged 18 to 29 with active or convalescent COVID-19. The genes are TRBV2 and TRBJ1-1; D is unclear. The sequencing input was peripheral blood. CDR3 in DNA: TGTGCCAGCAGTGTAGAGATGAACACTGAAGCTTTCTTT. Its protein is CASSVEMNTEAFF.